This TCR beta chain was obtained from a study of T cell repertoires in cytomegalovirus infection. TCRdb redid the calling of the reads with MiXCR, one entry per CDR3 protein. The data contain under 130,000 distinct CDR3 sequences, roughly 40% of them singletons. V lost 5 bases to trimming and J lost 1 base; unmatched junction nucleotides: 8. This CDR3 is 16 amino acids long. Germline values: CDR1 MNHNY, CDR2 SVGAGI (reference sequence). In this sample, this clonotype turned up a few times. Its antigen remains unidentified. The sequence came from a human donor in good health (CMV status not recorded). Some clones in this sample may be carry-over from other donors' samples. The rearrangement uses TRBV6-6 and TRBJ1-1, with 9 nucleotides matching TRBD1. The material was CD8+ T cells from cultured PBMCs, obtained from culture after CMV antigen stimulation. CDR3 amino acids: CASSVVTGGANTEAFF. CDR3 coding DNA: TGTGCCAGCAGTGTAGTAACAGGGGGCGCGAACACTGAAGCTTTCTTT.